This T cell receptor beta chain is drawn from a study of blood T cells in healthy people across ages. This clonotype was observed a few times. The CDR3 loop spans 14 amino acids. From germline, CDR1 is SGHRS and CDR2 YFSETQ. The ends were cut back, 0 bases at V and 9 bases at J, with 10 bases in the middle. With a J-beta primer mix and a sample-barcoded 5' primer, a second PCR ran about 7 to 11 cycles. TCRdb processed the 5' RACE reads anew with MiXCR; each CDR3 protein has one entry. Among roughly 700,000 distinct CDR3 sequences listed, 32% were seen once. This sequence originates from an elderly woman in good health. The chain has TRBV5-1 and TRBJ1-6, with D unresolved. Specimen: blood. In DNA, the CDR3 is TGCGCCAGCAGCTTGGAGGGTATAGGTTCACCCCTCCACTTT. It is translated as CASSLEGIGSPLHF.